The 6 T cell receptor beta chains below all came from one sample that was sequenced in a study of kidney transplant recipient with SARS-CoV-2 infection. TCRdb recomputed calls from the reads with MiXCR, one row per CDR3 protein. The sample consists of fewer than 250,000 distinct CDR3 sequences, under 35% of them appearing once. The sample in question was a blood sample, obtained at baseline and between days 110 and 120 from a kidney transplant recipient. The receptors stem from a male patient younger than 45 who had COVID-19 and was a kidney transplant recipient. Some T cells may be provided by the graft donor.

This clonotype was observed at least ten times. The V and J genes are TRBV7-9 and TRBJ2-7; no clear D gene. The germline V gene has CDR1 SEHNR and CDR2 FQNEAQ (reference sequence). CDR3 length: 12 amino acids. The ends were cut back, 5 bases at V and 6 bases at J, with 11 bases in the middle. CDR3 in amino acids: CASSRLGSEQYF. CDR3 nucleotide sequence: TGTGCCAGCAGCCGCCTGGGGTCCGAGCAGTACTTC.

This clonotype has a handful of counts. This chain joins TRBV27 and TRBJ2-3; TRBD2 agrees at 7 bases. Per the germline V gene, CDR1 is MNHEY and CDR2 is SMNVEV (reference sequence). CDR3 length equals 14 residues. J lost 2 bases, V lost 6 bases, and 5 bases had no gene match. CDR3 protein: CASRWGGSTDTQYF. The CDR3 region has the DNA TGTGCCAGCAGATGGGGAGGGTCCACAGATACGCAGTATTTT.

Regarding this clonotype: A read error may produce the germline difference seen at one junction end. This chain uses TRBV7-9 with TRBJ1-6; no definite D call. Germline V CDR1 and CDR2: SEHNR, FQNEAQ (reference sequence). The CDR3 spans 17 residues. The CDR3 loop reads CAGSFISDSSYNSPLHF. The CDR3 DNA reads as TGTGCCGGCAGCTTTATCAGTGATAGCTCCTATAATTCACCCCTCCACTTT.

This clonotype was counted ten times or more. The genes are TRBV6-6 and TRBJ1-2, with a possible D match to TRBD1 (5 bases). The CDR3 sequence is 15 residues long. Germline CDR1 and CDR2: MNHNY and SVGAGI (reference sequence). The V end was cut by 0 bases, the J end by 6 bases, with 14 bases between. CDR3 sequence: CASSYSAGGLNGYTF. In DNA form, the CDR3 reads TGTGCCAGCAGTTACTCAGCGGGGGGACTCAATGGCTACACCTTC.

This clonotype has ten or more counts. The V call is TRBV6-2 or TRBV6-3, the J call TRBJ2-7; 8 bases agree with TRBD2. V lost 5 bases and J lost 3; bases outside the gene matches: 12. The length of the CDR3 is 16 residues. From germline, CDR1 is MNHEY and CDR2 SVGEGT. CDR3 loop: CASSHLAGRSGYEQYV. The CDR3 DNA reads TGTGCCAGCAGTCACTTAGCGGGACGGAGCGGCTACGAGCAGTACGTC.

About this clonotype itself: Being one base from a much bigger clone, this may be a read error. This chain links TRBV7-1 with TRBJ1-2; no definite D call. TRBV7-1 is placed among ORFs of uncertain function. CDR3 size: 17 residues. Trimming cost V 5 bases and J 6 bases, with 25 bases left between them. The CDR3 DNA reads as TGTGCCAGCAGCGGACTTACTCACGAGGGAAAGACCCATGGCTACACCTTC. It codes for CASSGLTHEGKTHGYTF.